This TCR beta chain was sequenced during a study of blood T cell repertoires in COVID-19. TCRdb keeps only in-frame clones here, not all; method: immunoSEQ multiplex PCR. Of 350,000 to 450,000 clones listed, just over 90% are singletons. Germline CDR1 is SGHVS and CDR2 is FQNEAQ. V was shortened by 2 bases and J by 0 bases, with 11 bases between the two germline ends. CDR3 length equals 16 residues. Each participant's cohort was designated according to participant-reported clinical history. Sequencing was performed on PBMCs or T cells enriched from blood (not recorded which). The clonotype comes from a woman between 40 and 50 years old who had been exposed to COVID-19. This chain connects TRBV7-8 to TRBJ1-5; maybe TRBD1 (5 bases). This chain's CDR3 is CASSLRGDGSNQPQHF. The CDR3 nucleotides read TGTGCCAGCAGCTTACGGGGGGACGGTAGCAATCAGCCCCAGCATTTT.